What follows are 8 T cell receptor beta chains derived from one specimen sequenced in a study of T cell responses to AZD1222 COVID-19 vaccine. TCRdb's table, derived via immunoSEQ multiplex PCR, lists solely in-frame clones and lacks some. The sample shows 78,000 or so clones, more than 70% of them seen only once. The specimen comprised peripheral blood, sampled on day 0 of AZD1222 vaccination. The origin of the receptors is an adult in good health.

The V gene is TRBV24-1, the J gene TRBJ1-2, with TRBD1 identical over 10 bases. The germline V gene has CDR1 KGHDR and CDR2 SFDVKD. Germline trimming cut 2 bases from V and 3 bases from J; bases unmatched to any gene: 5. This CDR3 has 16 amino acids. The CDR3 coding sequence is TGTGCCACCAGTGATTCGGGACAGGGGACCTACTATGGCTACACCTTC. As protein: CATSDSGQGTYYGYTF.

J is TRBJ2-7 and V is TRBV11-2; D unresolved. Germline values: CDR1 SGHAT, CDR2 FQNNGV. The V gene lost 1 base and the J gene lost 2 bases, with 9 bases spanning the gap. This CDR3 spans 14 amino acids. The CDR3 region is CASSLAGRAYEQYF. The CDR3 DNA follows: TGTGCCAGCAGCTTAGCGGGCCGGGCCTACGAGCAGTACTTC.

CDR3 in DNA: TGTGCCAGCTCCTGGGACAATCCGCGGCGAGGCTACACCTTC. The encoded protein is CASSWDNPRRGYTF. The chain joins TRBV18 to TRBJ1-2; D perhaps matches TRBD1 (6 bases). CDR3 length: 14 residues. V lost 6 bases, J lost 8 bases, and 19 bases lay in between. CDR1 is KGHSH and CDR2 is LQKENI in the germline V gene.

This sequence joins TRBV7-2 and TRBJ2-3; weak D call: TRBD2 (6 bases). Germline V gene data show CDR1 as SGHTA and CDR2 as FQGNSA. Between the trimmed V and J ends, which lost 5 bases and 0 bases, there was a span of 18 bases. The CDR3 is made up of 17 amino acids. CDR3 residues: CASSPSGRAASTDTQYF. In DNA, the CDR3 is TGTGCCAGCAGCCCCAGCGGGCGGGCCGCTAGCACAGATACGCAGTATTTT.

The chain employs TRBV27 and TRBJ1-3; D uncertain. The CDR3 consists of 14 residues. Germline V gives CDR1 MNHEY, CDR2 SMNVEV (reference sequence). V dropped 5 bases and J dropped 3 bases, with 11 bases sitting between them. CDR3 region: CASSPIGLGNTIYF. The CDR3 nucleotides read TGTGCCAGCAGTCCCATTGGGCTTGGAAACACCATATATTTT.

The V gene is TRBV12-5, the J gene TRBJ2-1; D is perhaps TRBD1 or TRBD2 (8 bases each). Per germline, CDR1 LGHNT and CDR2 FRNRAP. The CDR3 extends over 18 amino acids. Trimming stripped 0 bases from V and 6 bases from J, with 21 bases between. Here the CDR3 reads CASGLVLLAGTGVNEQFF. In DNA, the CDR3 is TGTGCTAGTGGTTTGGTACTGTTAGCGGGGACAGGTGTCAATGAGCAGTTCTTC.

This chain links TRBV3-1 (or the pseudogene TRBV3-2) with TRBJ2-2; D remains ambiguous. The CDR3 totals 16 residues. With 2 bases removed from V and 2 bases from J, the gap between germline ends came to 12 bases. Germline V CDR1 and CDR2: LGHDT, YNNKEL (reference sequence). The CDR3 here is CASSQLDPPNTGELFF. DNA for the CDR3: TGTGCCAGCAGCCAACTCGACCCACCCAACACCGGGGAGCTGTTTTTT.

This rearrangement joins TRBV18 to TRBJ1-3; no firm D call. Germline V gene sequence: CDR1 KGHSH, CDR2 LQKENI. CDR3 length equals 13 residues. V was pared by 5 bases and J by 0 bases, with 5 bases between. CDR3 protein: CASSANSGNTIYF. CDR3 in DNA: TGTGCCAGCTCAGCCAACTCTGGAAACACCATATATTTT.